What follows are 25 T cell receptor beta chains derived from one specimen sequenced in a study of cytomegalovirus exposure and HLA in healthy donors. It was with 60 Vbeta and 13 Jbeta primers that the PCR ran. Data came from immunoSEQ multiplex PCR; TCRdb stores just in-frame clones and leaves some out. Of approximately 85,000 clones in the sample, roughly 58% are singletons; the top ten hold roughly 6%. Material for sequencing was PBMCs. All receptors derive from a woman in her twenties or thirties in good health and CMV-seropositive.

The V gene is TRBV19, the J gene TRBJ1-6; 8 bases line up with TRBD1. Germline trimming cut 5 bases from V and 10 bases from J; bases unmatched to any gene: 10. The CDR3 length is 15 residues. Germline V CDR1 and CDR2: LNHDA, SQIVND (reference sequence). The CDR3 nucleotides read TGTGCCAGTAGTTTGTCGACAGGGGTTGTATCACCCCTCCACTTT. This sequence encodes CASSLSTGVVSPLHF.

The chain has TRBV5-1 and TRBJ2-3; 7 bases are a match to TRBD2. CDR3 size: 17 residues. V gave up 3 bases and J gave up 7 bases; unmatched junction bases: 17. Germline V lookup: CDR1 SGHRS, CDR2 YFSETQ. CDR3 nucleotides: TGCGCCAGCAGCTCCCTGTCGGCTAGCGGAGGTGGCAATACGCAGTATTTT. It specifies CASSSLSASGGGNTQYF.

This chain uses TRBV12-5 with TRBJ2-3; the D gene is possibly TRBD1 (5 bases). The CDR3 contains 14 residues. CDR1 and CDR2 (germline): LGHNT, FRNRAP. The ends were cut back, 4 bases at V and 0 bases at J, with 8 bases in the middle. CDR3 in DNA: TGTGCTAGTGGTTCTCAGGGCAGCACAGATACGCAGTATTTT. It yields the protein CASGSQGSTDTQYF. Full variable domain (missing parts from reference TRBV12-5 and TRBJ2-3): DARVTQTPRHKVTEMGQEVTMRCQPILGHNTVFWYRQTMMQGLELLAYFRNRAPLDDSGMPKDRFSAEMPDATLATLKIQPSEPRDSAVYFCASGSQGSTDTQYFGPGTRLTVL.

The gene calls are TRBV2 and TRBJ2-7; tentative D call: TRBD1 (6 bases). The CDR3 loop spans 16 amino acids. The V end was cut by 3 bases, the J end by 4 bases, with 19 bases between. The germline V gene has CDR1 SNHLY and CDR2 FYNNEI. The CDR3 DNA reads TGTGCCAGCAGTGAGAGGACAGCCCCTAGGAATTACGAGCAGTACTTC. Translation gives CASSERTAPRNYEQYF.

This rearrangement joins TRBV30 to TRBJ2-3; perhaps TRBD2 as D (6 bases). CDR1 and CDR2 (germline): GTSNPN, SVGIG (reference sequence). V was shortened by 1 base and J by 5 bases, with 13 bases between the two germline ends. CDR3 length: 14 residues. In nucleotides, the CDR3 is TGTGCCTGGAGTGGGGGGGTGGGGAAAGATACGCAGTATTTT. It is translated as CAWSGGVGKDTQYF.

This clone was seen only a few times. The chain uses TRBV28 and TRBJ2-7; the match to TRBD1 covers 7 bases. The V segment lost 2 bases and the J segment 6 bases; nucleotides outside the gene matches: 7. The germline gives CDR1 MDHEN, CDR2 SYDVKM. The CDR3 totals 14 residues. CDR3: CASSLNRGPFEQYF. DNA of the CDR3: TGTGCCAGCAGTTTAAACAGGGGACCCTTCGAGCAGTACTTC.

The chain uses TRBV18 and TRBJ2-3; D not resolved. The CDR3 spans 13 residues. V lost 5 bases, J lost 1 base, and 7 bases lay in between. Per germline, CDR1 KGHSH and CDR2 LQKENI. The CDR3 is CASSTTGTDTQYF. The CDR3 nucleotides read TGTGCCAGCTCAACGACTGGCACAGATACGCAGTATTTT.

The chain recombines TRBV13 with TRBJ2-1, with TRBD1 matching 7 bases. Germline loops: CDR1 PRHDT, CDR2 FYEKMQ (reference sequence). The CDR3 loop spans 17 amino acids. Unmatched junction bases numbered 15, after V lost 0 bases and J lost 10 bases. The CDR3 region has the DNA TGTGCCAGCAGCTTAGGGTATCTACAGGGGCGCCGCCGAGAGCAGTTCTTC. This codes for CASSLGYLQGRRREQFF.

This chain links TRBV7-9 with TRBJ2-7; possibly TRBD2 for D (5 bases). Germline lookup yields CDR1 SEHNR and CDR2 FQNEAQ (reference sequence). This CDR3 spans 11 amino acids. Deletions cut 8 bases from V and 3 bases from J, with 8 bases between. CDR3 coding DNA: TGTGCCAGCGGTGAGGGCTACGAGCAGTACTTC. It encodes CASGEGYEQYF.

The table lists this clone with a few counts. J is TRBJ1-1 and V is TRBV6-5; perhaps TRBD1 as D (5 bases). The CDR3 is 13 residues long. Germline CDR1 and CDR2: MNHEY and SVGAGI. The germline V and J ends were trimmed by 4 bases and 5 bases, with 11 bases remaining between them. The CDR3 region is CASSSPGGTEAFF. In DNA form, the CDR3 reads TGTGCCAGCAGTTCTCCCGGGGGGACTGAAGCTTTCTTT.

V and J are TRBV5-8 and TRBJ1-1; 7 bases are shared with TRBD1. Germline CDR1 and CDR2: SGHTS and YDEGEE. This CDR3 region has 16 residues. J lost 4 bases, V lost 4 bases, and 13 bases had no gene match. This CDR3 is CASSNRQGPTSTEAFF. Written as DNA, the CDR3 is TGTGCCAGCAGCAACCGACAGGGTCCCACTTCCACTGAAGCTTTCTTT.

The rearrangement uses TRBV10-3 and TRBJ2-7, with 8 positions matching TRBD1. V lost 6 bases, J lost 2 bases, and 3 bases stayed unmatched. The CDR3 length is 13 residues. CDR1 and CDR2 from the germline V gene are ENHRY and SYGVKD. The CDR3 protein is CAIRQGGTYEQYF. DNA for the CDR3: TGTGCCATCAGACAGGGGGGAACCTACGAGCAGTACTTC.

V is TRBV5-5 and J is TRBJ2-7; 9 bases line up with TRBD1. In germline, CDR1 is SGHKS, CDR2 YYEKEE (reference sequence). There are 17 residues in the CDR3. V was clipped by 0 bases and J by 3 bases; unmatched bases: 10. The CDR3 DNA is TGTGCCAGCAGCTTGGCTTTTACCGGGACAGGGATCTACGAGCAGTACTTC. It specifies CASSLAFTGTGIYEQYF.

V and J are TRBV5-1 and TRBJ2-6, with 7 positions matching TRBD2. Germline-derived CDR1 and CDR2 are SGHRS and YFSETQ. The CDR3 is made up of 18 amino acids. With V trimmed by 0 bases and J by 0 bases, 6 bases remained unmatched. The DNA for the CDR3 is TGCGCCAGCAGCTTGGATATCCCGGGAGGCTCTGGGGCCAACGTCCTGACTTTC. As protein: CASSLDIPGGSGANVLTF.

DNA of the CDR3: TGTGCCAGCAAGGGACAGGGGAAGACCCAGTACTTC. This sequence encodes CASKGQGKTQYF. This chain links TRBV28 with TRBJ2-5; TRBD1 matches at 10 bases. The CDR3 sequence is 12 residues long. CDR1 MDHEN and CDR2 SYDVKM come from the germline V gene. The V segment lost 7 bases and the J segment 6 bases; nucleotides outside the gene matches: 2. The complete variable domain, with remaining parts taken from reference TRBV28 and TRBJ2-5, reads DVKVTQSSRYLVKRTGEKVFLECVQDMDHENMFWYRQDPGLGLRLIYFSYDVKMKEKGDIPEGYSVSREKKERFSLILESASTNQTSMYLCASKGQGKTQYFGPGTRLLVL.

The V call is TRBV6-1, the J call TRBJ1-1, with 8 positions matching TRBD1. The CDR3 extends over 15 amino acids. J was trimmed by 3 bases and V by 5 bases; bases with no gene match: 8. Germline V lookup: CDR1 MNHNS, CDR2 SASEGT. The CDR3 sequence: CASSSRGQGYTEAFF. CDR3 in DNA: TGTGCCAGCAGTTCAAGAGGACAGGGCTACACTGAAGCTTTCTTT.

This clone has a single count. The J gene is TRBJ2-1, the V gene TRBV2; 8 bases align to TRBD1. The ends lost 3 bases at V and 10 bases at J; junction bases unmatched: 8. This CDR3 has 14 residues. The germline V gene has CDR1 SNHLY and CDR2 FYNNEI. The CDR3 DNA reads TGTGCCAGCAGTGAGGGGGACAGGATAGACGAGCAGTTCTTC. Residues: CASSEGDRIDEQFF.

The DNA of the CDR3 is TGTGCCAGCAGCTTAGGCCTATACAGGGGGCGGCACACCGGGGAGCTGTTTTTT. Translated: CASSLGLYRGRHTGELFF. This rearrangement joins TRBV13 to TRBJ2-2, with 9 bases aligning to TRBD1. Germline assignment: CDR1 PRHDT and CDR2 FYEKMQ (reference sequence). The ends lost 0 bases at V and 3 bases at J; junction bases unmatched: 8. The CDR3 runs 18 residues.

The chain couples TRBV9 to TRBJ1-1; 9 positions agree with TRBD1. The J segment lost 5 bases and the V segment lost 0 bases, leaving 5 bases of the junction unmatched. This CDR3 contains 15 residues. The germline gives CDR1 SGDLS, CDR2 YYNGEE. For the CDR3, the DNA is TGTGCCAGCAGCGTAGCGGGACAGGGCGAAACTGAAGCTTTCTTT. This encodes CASSVAGQGETEAFF.

The chain links TRBV28 to TRBJ1-3, with D perhaps TRBD1 (5 bases). This CDR3 contains 12 residues. Germline lookup yields CDR1 MDHEN and CDR2 SYDVKM. V shed 6 bases and J shed 9 bases, with 12 bases lying between them. The CDR3 spells CASRGLESTIYF. As DNA, the CDR3 is TGTGCCAGCAGGGGGCTTGAGAGCACCATATATTTT.

The chain joins TRBV19 to TRBJ1-4, with 11 bases identical to TRBD1. The CDR3 loop spans 14 amino acids. The V gene end was trimmed by 6 bases and the J gene end by 8 bases; junction bases not matched to a gene: 5. Germline V gives CDR1 LNHDA, CDR2 SQIVND (reference sequence). CDR3 sequence reads: CASSGQGAGEKLFF. CDR3 sequence (DNA): TGTGCCAGTAGCGGACAGGGGGCCGGGGAAAAACTGTTTTTT.

The J gene is TRBJ2-3, the V gene TRBV5-1; D may be TRBD2 (6 bases). V was pared by 4 bases and J by 1 base, with 13 bases between. The CDR3 sequence is 15 residues long. Germline V gives CDR1 SGHRS, CDR2 YFSETQ. The CDR3 loop is CASSLRLGRTDTQYF. CDR3 in DNA: TGCGCCAGCAGCCTGAGACTAGGGCGCACAGATACGCAGTATTTT. Filled out from reference TRBV5-1 and TRBJ2-3, the complete variable domain reads KAGVTQTPRYLIKTRGQQVTLSCSPISGHRSVSWYQQTPGQGLQFLFEYFSETQRNKGNFPGRFSGRQFSNSRSEMNVSTLELGDSALYLCASSLRLGRTDTQYFGPGTRLTVL.

The chain links TRBV7-9 to TRBJ1-1, with D possibly matching TRBD1 (5 bases). Germline values: CDR1 SEHNR, CDR2 FQNEAQ (reference sequence). V lost 0 bases, J lost 1 base, and 18 bases lay in between. The CDR3 sequence is 18 residues long. Here the CDR3 reads CASSLALGGGGRNTEAFF. The CDR3 nucleotides read TGTGCCAGCAGCTTAGCGTTGGGGGGAGGTGGTAGGAACACTGAAGCTTTCTTT.

This clone was observed a few times. This rearrangement joins TRBV15 to TRBJ2-3; possible D gene TRBD1, 6 bases. V lost 9 bases and J lost 5, with 21 bases in between. CDR3 length equals 15 residues. The germline V gene has CDR1 LNHNV and CDR2 YYDKDF (reference sequence). The CDR3 is CATRDRTFLRDTQYF. CDR3 bases: TGTGCCACAAGAGACAGGACCTTCCTGAGAGATACGCAGTATTTT.

This clone was picked up a small number of times. The chain links TRBV5-4 to TRBJ2-5, with 11 bases identical to TRBD2. The CDR3 sequence is 17 residues long. The ends lost 0 bases at V and 5 bases at J; junction bases unmatched: 9. Germline V gene data show CDR1 as SGHNT and CDR2 as YYREEE (reference sequence). In DNA, the CDR3 is TGTGCCAGCAGCTTGGGGGCCTCTAGCGGGGGGCCCGAGACCCAGTACTTC. Translating gives CASSLGASSGGPETQYF.